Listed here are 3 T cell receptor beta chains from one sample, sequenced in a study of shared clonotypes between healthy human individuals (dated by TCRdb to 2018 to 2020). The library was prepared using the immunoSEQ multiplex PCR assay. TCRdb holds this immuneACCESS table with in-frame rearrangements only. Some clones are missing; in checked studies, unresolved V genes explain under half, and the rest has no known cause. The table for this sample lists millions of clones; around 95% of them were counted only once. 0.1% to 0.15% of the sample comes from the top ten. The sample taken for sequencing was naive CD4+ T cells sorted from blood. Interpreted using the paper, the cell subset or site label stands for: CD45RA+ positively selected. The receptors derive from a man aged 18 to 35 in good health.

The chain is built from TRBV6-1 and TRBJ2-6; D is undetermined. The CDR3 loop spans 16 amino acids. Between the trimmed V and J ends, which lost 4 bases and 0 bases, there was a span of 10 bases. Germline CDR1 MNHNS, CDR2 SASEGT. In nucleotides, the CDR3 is TGTGCCAGCAGTGTACGCTGGAGCTCTGGGGCCAACGTCCTGACTTTC. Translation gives CASSVRWSSGANVLTF.

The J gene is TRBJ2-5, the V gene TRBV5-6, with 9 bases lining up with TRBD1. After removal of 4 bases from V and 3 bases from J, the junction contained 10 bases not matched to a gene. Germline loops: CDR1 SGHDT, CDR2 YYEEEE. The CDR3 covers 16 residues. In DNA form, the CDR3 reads TGTGCCAGCAGCCCTTACCGGGGACAGGGCAAAGAGACCCAGTACTTC. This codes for CASSPYRGQGKETQYF.

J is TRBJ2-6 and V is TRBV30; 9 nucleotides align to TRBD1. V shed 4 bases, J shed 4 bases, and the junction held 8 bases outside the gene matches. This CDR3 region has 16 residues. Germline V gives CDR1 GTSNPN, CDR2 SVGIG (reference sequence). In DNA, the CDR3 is TGTGCCTGGATGGGACAGGGAAGAGCCGGGGCCAACGTCCTGACTTTC. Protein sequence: CAWMGQGRAGANVLTF. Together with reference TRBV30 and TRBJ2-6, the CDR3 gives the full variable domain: SQTIHQWPATLVQPVGSPLSLECTVEGTSNPNLYWYRQAAGRGLQLLFYSVGIGQISSEVPQNLSASRPQDRQFILSSKKLLLSDSGFYLCAWMGQGRAGANVLTFGAGSRLTVL.